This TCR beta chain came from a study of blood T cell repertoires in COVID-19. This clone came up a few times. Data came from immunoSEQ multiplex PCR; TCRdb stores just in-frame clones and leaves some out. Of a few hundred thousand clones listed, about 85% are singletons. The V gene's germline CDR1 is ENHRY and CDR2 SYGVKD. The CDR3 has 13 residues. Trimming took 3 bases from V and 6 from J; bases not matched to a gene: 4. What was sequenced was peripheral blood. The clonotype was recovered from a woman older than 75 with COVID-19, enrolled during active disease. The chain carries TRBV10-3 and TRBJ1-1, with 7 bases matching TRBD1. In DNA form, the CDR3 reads TGTGCCATCAGTGAAATCCAGGGGGCTGAAGCTTTCTTT. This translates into CAISEIQGAEAFF.